This T cell receptor (beta chain) was recovered during a study of cytomegalovirus exposure and HLA in healthy donors. 60 Vbeta and 13 Jbeta primers were used in PCR. Sequenced by immunoSEQ multiplex PCR; TCRdb stores in-frame clones only, minus some. In the table there are approximately 100,000 clones, about 78% of which are singletons. The donors gave bone marrow, and they were healthy. As regards this clone: What it binds is unknown.

This CDR3 region has 14 residues. V dropped 8 bases and J dropped 7 bases, with 15 bases sitting between them. Per germline, CDR1 SEHNR and CDR2 FQNEAQ (reference sequence). Study outcomes and limitations: Across donors, presence/absence analyses took sequencing depth to be roughly uniform.

The rearrangement uses TRBV7-9 and TRBJ1-6; D perhaps matches TRBD1 (5 bases). The source of this sequence is a woman aged 40-49 years in good health and CMV-seropositive. The sequenced sample consisted of PBMCs. This CDR3 is CASAPGLSNSPLHF. CDR3 in DNA: TGTGCCAGCGCGCCGGGACTGAGCAATTCACCCCTCCACTTT.